Following are 14 T cell receptor beta chains from one sample sequenced in a study of blood T cell repertoires in COVID-19. Method: immunoSEQ multiplex PCR; TCRdb's copy keeps in-frame clones and lacks some. This table holds more than 200,000 clones, nearly 90% found once. The sample comprised PBMCs or T cells enriched from blood (not recorded which). These receptors were collected from a woman under 40 with acute COVID-19.

This clone was picked up one time. V usage is TRBV5-1 and J usage is TRBJ2-3; 8 positions agree with TRBD2. Germline CDR1 SGHRS, CDR2 YFSETQ. The CDR3 consists of 14 residues. V dropped 4 bases and J dropped 2; count of bases not matched to a gene: 3. The CDR3 DNA reads TGCGCCAGCAGCATGGGACTAGACACAGATACGCAGTATTTT. Translating it yields CASSMGLDTDTQYF.

The CDR3 DNA reads as TGCGCCAGCAACGACAGGGGGGACACCGGGGAGCTGTTTTTT. Protein: CASNDRGDTGELFF. V and J are TRBV10-1 and TRBJ2-2, with TRBD1 identical over 9 bases. The junction had 3 bases not matched to a gene; V was cut back by 7 bases and J by 3 bases. This CDR3 region has 14 residues. Per the germline V gene, CDR1 is WNHNN and CDR2 is SYGVQD (reference sequence).

To note about this clone: Other DNA sequences in this specimen translate into the identical CDR3. V usage is TRBV9 and J usage is TRBJ1-5, with D perhaps TRBD1 (5 bases). The germline V gene encodes CDR1 SGDLS and CDR2 YYNGEE. This CDR3 spans 15 amino acids. Trimming took off 5 bases at V and 0 bases at J, with 12 bases between the two ends. The CDR3 nucleotides read TGTGCCAGCAGTGCGGGGCAGTATAGCAATCAGCCCCAGCATTTT. It encodes CASSAGQYSNQPQHF.

The V and J genes are TRBV5-1 and TRBJ1-2, with 9 bases aligning to TRBD1. Germline-derived CDR1 and CDR2 are SGHRS and YFSETQ. The length of the CDR3 is 14 residues. V was clipped by 3 bases and J by 8 bases; unmatched bases: 8. The DNA of the CDR3 is TGCGCCAGCAGCTCGGAAACAGGGGGCGAGGGCTACACCTTC. Translated, it gives CASSSETGGEGYTF.

This clone came up a few times. This sequence joins TRBV9 and TRBJ1-2; D call uncertain. The CDR3 totals 12 residues. The V end was cut by 0 bases, the J end by 4 bases, with 4 bases between. Germline values: CDR1 SGDLS, CDR2 YYNGEE. CDR3 bases: TGTGCCAGCAGCGTAGGAGGCTATGGCTACACCTTC. This gives the protein CASSVGGYGYTF.

This chain connects TRBV7-3 to TRBJ2-3; 13 positions agree with TRBD2. The CDR3 length is 17 residues. Germline V gene data show CDR1 as SGHTA and CDR2 as FQGTGA. V was clipped by 5 bases and J by 2 bases; unmatched bases: 7. CDR3 coding DNA: TGTGCCAGCAGCAACCGACTAGCGGGGGGCCCCACAGATACGCAGTATTTT. Translating it yields CASSNRLAGGPTDTQYF.

The rearrangement links TRBV25-1 to TRBJ2-3; weak D call: TRBD2 (7 bases). The CDR3 contains 16 residues. Germline-derived CDR1 and CDR2 are MGHDK and SYGVNS. The V gene lost 1 base and the J gene lost 1 base, with 12 bases spanning the gap. The CDR3 region has the DNA TGTGCCAGCAGTGAATCAGTGCGGGGGCGCACAGATACGCAGTATTTT. Protein product: CASSESVRGRTDTQYF.

This chain links TRBV2 with TRBJ2-5; D may be TRBD1 (6 bases). This CDR3 comprises 12 residues. CDR1 is SNHLY and CDR2 is FYNNEI in the germline V gene. V lost 5 bases and J lost 3, with 7 bases in between. The CDR3 bases are TGTGCCAGCAGTCACAGGGAAGAGACCCAGTACTTC. Its protein product is CASSHREETQYF.

The genes are TRBV9 and TRBJ1-1; 8 bases map to TRBD1. The J segment lost 3 bases and the V segment lost 4 bases, leaving 5 bases of the junction unmatched. CDR3 length: 14 amino acids. The germline CDR1 and CDR2 sequences are SGDLS and YYNGEE. This CDR3 is CASSTGQGDTEAFF. For the CDR3, the DNA is TGTGCCAGCAGCACCGGACAGGGCGACACTGAAGCTTTCTTT.

The chain joins TRBV7-9 to TRBJ1-3; D gene ambiguous. Germline-derived CDR1 and CDR2 are SEHNR and FQNEAQ (reference sequence). The CDR3 is 12 residues long. V lost 4 bases, J lost 2 bases, and 3 bases lay in between. DNA of the CDR3: TGTGCCAGCAGCTCTGCTGGAAACACCATATATTTT. Protein: CASSSAGNTIYF.

The chain employs TRBV9 and TRBJ2-5; 9 bases map to TRBD2. With 3 bases clipped from V and 1 base from J, the junction kept 1 base outside the gene matches. The CDR3 has 14 amino acids. Germline V CDR1 and CDR2: SGDLS, YYNGEE. CDR3 in DNA: TGTGCCAGCAGCGGCGGGGGGGCCCAAGAGACCCAGTACTTC. It codes for CASSGGGAQETQYF.

This CDR3 is CSAGRGGYF. CDR3 nucleotide sequence: TGCAGTGCAGGGCGGGGAGGTTACTTC. V gene TRBV20-1 combines with J gene TRBJ2-7, with D maybe TRBD2 (6 bases). Germline V lookup: CDR1 DFQATT, CDR2 SNEGSKA (reference sequence). This CDR3 spans 9 amino acids. Trimming removed 6 bases at V and 13 bases at J, with 13 bases between.

CDR3 loop: CSVQTSGGSRTQYF. CDR3 nucleotide sequence: TGCAGCGTCCAGACTAGCGGGGGGTCGCGGACCCAGTACTTC. The chain recombines TRBV29-1 with TRBJ2-5, with TRBD2 matching over 13 bases. This CDR3 region has 14 residues. Germline V gene sequence: CDR1 SQVTM, CDR2 ANQGSEA. V lost 6 bases to trimming and J lost 7 bases; unmatched junction nucleotides: 8.

V is TRBV6-1 and J is TRBJ2-2; tentative D call: TRBD2 (5 bases). This CDR3 region has 15 residues. Trimming removed 0 bases at V and 5 bases at J, with 10 bases between. Germline-derived CDR1 and CDR2 are MNHNS and SASEGT. The CDR3 bases are TGTGCCAGCAGTGAAGCGACCCTAGCAACCGGGGAGCTGTTTTTT. Amino acids: CASSEATLATGELFF.